This TCR beta chain was profiled in a study of blood T cell repertoires in COVID-19 (dated by TCRdb to 2020 to 2021). Regarding the research as a whole: The collaborator samples originated in the United States, Italy and Spain and spanned the acute and convalescent phases of COVID-19. The dataset comprised deeply sampled blood TCRbeta repertoires from subjects exposed to, actively infected with, or recovered from COVID-19. The prospective study material was composed of cDNA or gDNA derived from T cells, B-cell-depleted T cells, or PBMCs. Nearly every sample came with metadata listing a de-identified subject ID, COVID-19 status, age in years and sex. The repertoires were made available in a free public database intended to serve as a resource for research on the immune response to SARS-CoV-2. Where available, HLA class I and class II types were taken from metadata supplied by the sample provider and were not determined by assay-based typing. The samples were drawn from the first 160 participants of the ongoing ImmuneRACE study and from 1,254 subjects provided by 6 global collaborators.

The collaborating institutions used their own protocols to collect whole blood in K2EDTA tubes. Collaborator samples were shipped for TCRbeta analysis as frozen whole blood, isolated PBMCs, or DNA extracted from either sample type. Including the terminal cysteine and phenylalanine, the CDR3 comprises 13 residues. Only the CDR3 DNA stays, 39 bases, in frame from base 1. The germline V gene supplies CDR1 SGHTA and CDR2 FQGTGA. V and J are truncated by 3 bases and 7 bases respectively, leaving an intervening sequence of 10 bases. The immunoSEQ Assay, a bias-controlled multiplex PCR, was used to amplify TCRbeta CDR3 regions from genomic DNA. The authors' analysis ran thus. Nucleated cell counts per sample were estimated from amplification of reference gene primers within the assay. To quantify the absolute abundance of each unique TCRbeta CDR3 rearrangement, sequence reads were collapsed and filtered. For each sample, productive Simpson clonality was calculated as the square root of Simpson's diversity index across productive rearrangements. The clones in this table, taken by TCRdb from immuneACCESS, are in-frame only. Not every clone is retained; where verified, under half of the shortfall comes from an unresolved V gene, and the cause of the rest is unknown. V, J and clone size are those of that table, while D and trimming were read from the DNA. Across this sample there are over 60,000 clones, with more than 75% seen only once. The ten biggest clones cover over 1% of the sample.

What the research found in general, with its limitations: The amount of clinical and demographic metadata varied by source and participant and was provided uncurated.

Concerning this clone: Its target antigen remains unknown. No base quality values were provided; no much bigger clone lies one nucleotide off.

This receptor was taken from a man aged 55 to 70 with acute or convalescent COVID-19. Specimen: peripheral blood. The V and J genes are TRBV7-3 and TRBJ2-1, with a tentative D gene TRBD1 over 6 matching bases. The bases are TGTGCCAGCAGCTTGGGGGCTGTTAATGAGCAGTTCTTC. This is translated as CASSLGAVNEQFF.